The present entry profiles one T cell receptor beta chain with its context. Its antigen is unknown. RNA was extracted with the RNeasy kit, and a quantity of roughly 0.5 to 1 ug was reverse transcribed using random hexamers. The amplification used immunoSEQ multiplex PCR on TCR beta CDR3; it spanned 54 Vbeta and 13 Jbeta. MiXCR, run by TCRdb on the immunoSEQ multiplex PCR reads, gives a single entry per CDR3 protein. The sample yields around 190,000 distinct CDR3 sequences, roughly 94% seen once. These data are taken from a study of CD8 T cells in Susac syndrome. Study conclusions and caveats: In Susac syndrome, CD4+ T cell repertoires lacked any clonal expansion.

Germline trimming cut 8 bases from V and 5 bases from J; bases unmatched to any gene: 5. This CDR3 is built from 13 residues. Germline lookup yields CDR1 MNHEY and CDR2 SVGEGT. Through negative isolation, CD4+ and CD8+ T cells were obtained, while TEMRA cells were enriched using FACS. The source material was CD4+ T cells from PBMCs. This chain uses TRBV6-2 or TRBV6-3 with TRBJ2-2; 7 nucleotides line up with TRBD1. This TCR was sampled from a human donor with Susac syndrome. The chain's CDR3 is CASRTGKTGELFF. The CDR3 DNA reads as TGTGCCAGCCGGACAGGAAAAACCGGGGAGCTGTTTTTT.